The source of this TCR beta chain is a study of patients and donors after allogeneic stem cell transplantation. CDR1 and CDR2 from the germline V gene are SGHTA and FQGNSA. This CDR3 has 15 residues. The V end was cut by 4 bases, the J end by 0 bases, with 10 bases between. TCRdb re-analysed the RT-PCR reads in MiXCR, keeping a single row per CDR3 protein. The sample lists about 960,000 distinct CDR3 sequences; around 17% were seen once. Sample: blood, either unsorted or a sorted T cell fraction (not recorded which). This sequence was found in a human donor who was either an allogeneic HSCT recipient or a stem cell or donor lymphocyte infusion donor (not recorded which). It is not recorded whose cells these are; they may come from a transplant donor. The rearrangement joins TRBV7-2 to TRBJ2-1; a possible D gene is TRBD2 (5 bases). CDR3 DNA sequence: TGTGCCAGCAGCTACGGGGATTTCTCCTACAATGAGCAGTTCTTC. Amino acids: CASSYGDFSYNEQFF.